Below, 22 T cell receptor beta chains from the same sample are listed, as sequenced in a study of Tregs in tolerant kidney transplant recipients. Clones were read by immunoSEQ multiplex PCR, and TCRdb kept only the in-frame ones, dropping some. This sample carries approximately 60,000 clones, about four fifths of them seen once, and the ten largest clones take under 6.5%. Material: CD4+ T cells from blood. These receptors all stem from a human donor in good health.

Only a few counts were recorded for this clone. The rearrangement uses TRBV6-1 and TRBJ2-7; tentative D call: TRBD1 (6 bases). The germline V gene encodes CDR1 MNHNS and CDR2 SASEGT. V was cut by 2 bases and J by 3 bases, with 17 bases left in between. This CDR3 spans 16 amino acids. CDR3 in amino acids: CASSEHGTPWDYEQYF. The CDR3 DNA reads TGTGCCAGCAGTGAACACGGGACACCTTGGGACTACGAGCAGTACTTC.

The chain is built from TRBV5-1 and TRBJ2-3, with 10 bases lining up with TRBD2. Germline CDR1 is SGHRS and CDR2 is YFSETQ. The CDR3 has 16 residues. V lost 2 bases and J lost 4; bases outside the gene matches: 7. The CDR3 spells CASSFSGRALADTQYF. For the CDR3, the DNA is TGCGCCAGCAGCTTCAGCGGGAGGGCCTTGGCAGATACGCAGTATTTT.

This sequence joins TRBV5-1 and TRBJ2-3; D gene ambiguous. Germline CDR1 is SGHRS and CDR2 is YFSETQ. The V gene lost 2 bases and the J gene lost 9 bases, with 7 bases spanning the gap. The CDR3 is made up of 11 amino acids. CDR3 residues: CASSFATTQYF. As DNA, the CDR3 is TGCGCCAGCAGCTTCGCTACGACGCAGTATTTT.

This sequence joins TRBV5-1 and TRBJ2-5; D assignment may be TRBD1 or TRBD2 (5 bases each). Germline V lookup: CDR1 SGHRS, CDR2 YFSETQ. Trimming shortened V by 2 bases and J by 4 bases, and 9 bases separated the two germline ends. This CDR3 is 13 amino acids long. This CDR3 reads CASSFTGGETQYF. The CDR3, as DNA: TGCGCCAGCAGCTTTACAGGAGGAGAGACCCAGTACTTC.

The V call is TRBV6-5, the J call TRBJ2-3, with 7 bases identical to TRBD2. Germline CDR1 and CDR2: MNHEY and SVGAGI. CDR3 size: 13 residues. J was trimmed by 9 bases and V by 8 bases; bases with no gene match: 11. The CDR3 here is CASARAGEWTQYF. The DNA for the CDR3 is TGTGCCAGCGCCCGCGCGGGGGAATGGACGCAGTATTTT.

The chain links TRBV7-3 to TRBJ2-2; D is unresolved. This CDR3 comprises 13 residues. Per the germline V gene, CDR1 is SGHTA and CDR2 is FQGTGA. The V gene lost 4 bases and the J gene lost 5 bases, with 8 bases spanning the gap. CDR3 sequence reads: CASSSLFTGELFF. The DNA of the CDR3 is TGTGCCAGCAGCTCACTATTTACCGGGGAGCTGTTTTTT. Looking up the rest from reference TRBV7-3 and TRBJ2-2 gives the full variable domain: GAGVSQTPSNKVTEKGKYVELRCDPISGHTALYWYRQSLGQGPEFLIYFQGTGAADDSGLPNDRFFAVRPEGSVSTLKIQRTERGDSAVYLCASSSLFTGELFFGEGSRLTVL.

CDR3 DNA: TGTGCCAGCAGCTTTCCTAGCGGAGGCGACGAGCAGTACTTC. This translates into CASSFPSGGDEQYF. This chain connects TRBV5-4 to TRBJ2-7; 7 positions match TRBD2. Germline CDR1 is SGHNT and CDR2 is YYREEE (reference sequence). This CDR3 has 14 residues. Trimming removed 2 bases from V and 5 bases from J; junction bases left unmatched: 7.

This chain links TRBV4-2 with TRBJ1-3, with D hard to call. Trimming removed 4 bases at V and 4 bases at J, with 8 bases between. The CDR3 length is 13 residues. Looked up from germline, CDR1 is LGHNA and CDR2 is YNFKEQ. CDR3 sequence reads: CASSRGLGNTIYF. The CDR3 DNA reads TGTGCCAGCAGCCGAGGGTTAGGAAACACCATATATTTT.

This clone was detected a few times. The chain combines TRBV5-4 with TRBJ2-1, with 8 nucleotides matching TRBD2. The germline CDR1 and CDR2 sequences are SGHNT and YYREEE (reference sequence). CDR3 length: 13 amino acids. The V gene end was trimmed by 1 base and the J gene end by 8 bases; junction bases not matched to a gene: 2. CDR3 sequence: CASSLLAGDEQFF. DNA for the CDR3: TGTGCCAGCAGCTTGCTAGCGGGCGATGAGCAGTTCTTC.

The V gene is TRBV7-9, the J gene TRBJ1-3; 9 bases map to TRBD1. The CDR3 is 14 amino acids. With 6 bases clipped from V and 0 bases from J, the junction kept 0 bases outside the gene matches. Germline V gene data show CDR1 as SEHNR and CDR2 as FQNEAQ (reference sequence). In DNA form, the CDR3 reads TGTGCCAGCAGGACAGGGGGCTCTGGAAACACCATATATTTT. Protein product: CASRTGGSGNTIYF. The complete variable domain, with remaining parts taken from reference TRBV7-9 and TRBJ1-3, reads DTGVSQNPRHKITKRGQNVTFRCDPISEHNRLYWYRQTLGQGPEFLTYFQNEAQLEKSRLLSDRFSAERPKGSFSTLEIQRTEQGDSAMYLCASRTGGSGNTIYFGEGSWLTVV.

The chain carries TRBV7-9 and TRBJ2-5; unclear D gene. Per the germline V gene, CDR1 is SEHNR and CDR2 is FQNEAQ (reference sequence). Trimming left V 4 bases short and J 5 bases short, with 2 bases between. The length of the CDR3 is 10 residues. The CDR3 nucleotides are TGTGCCAGCAGCTCGGAGACCCAGTACTTC. Its protein is CASSSETQYF. Drawing the rest from reference TRBV7-9 and TRBJ2-5, the complete variable domain is DTGVSQNPRHKITKRGQNVTFRCDPISEHNRLYWYRQTLGQGPEFLTYFQNEAQLEKSRLLSDRFSAERPKGSFSTLEIQRTEQGDSAMYLCASSSETQYFGPGTRLLVL.

This chain connects TRBV6-1 to TRBJ1-2; possibly TRBD1 for D (5 bases). The CDR3 consists of 15 residues. Between the trimmed V and J ends, which lost 6 bases and 2 bases, there was a span of 16 bases. Per the germline V gene, CDR1 is MNHNS and CDR2 is SASEGT. In DNA, the CDR3 is TGTGCCAGCAGCCTTGGGACCAACGCCAACTATGGCTACACCTTC. Its protein product is CASSLGTNANYGYTF.

This sequence joins TRBV7-9 and TRBJ2-7; 9 bases match TRBD1. V was pared by 10 bases and J by 5 bases, with 6 bases of the junction left unmatched. This CDR3 has 12 amino acids. Germline V gene lookup returns CDR1 SEHNR and CDR2 FQNEAQ (reference sequence). CDR3: CATADRGNEQYF. The DNA of the CDR3 is TGTGCCACCGCGGACAGGGGCAACGAGCAGTACTTC. Supplemented by reference TRBV7-9 and TRBJ2-7, the full variable domain reads DTGVSQNPRHKITKRGQNVTFRCDPISEHNRLYWYRQTLGQGPEFLTYFQNEAQLEKSRLLSDRFSAERPKGSFSTLEIQRTEQGDSAMYLCATADRGNEQYFGPGTRLTVT.

The chain has TRBV10-3 and TRBJ2-5, with D tentatively TRBD1 (5 bases). Germline V gene lookup returns CDR1 ENHRY and CDR2 SYGVKD. V lost 7 bases and J 4 bases, leaving 13 bases between the germline ends. There are 13 residues in the CDR3. This CDR3 reads CAITAGSGETQYF. The DNA of the CDR3 is TGTGCCATCACGGCAGGGTCCGGAGAGACCCAGTACTTC.

This clone has only a few counts. One end of the junction varies from germline; a read error may be responsible. The chain carries TRBV7-3 and TRBJ1-2; possible D gene TRBD1, 5 bases. The CDR3 is 15 amino acids. Per the germline V gene, CDR1 is SGHTA and CDR2 is FQGTGA. The DNA of the CDR3 is TGTGCCAGCAGCATAACCCCCGGGACGGACAATGGCTACACCTTC. It codes for CASSITPGTDNGYTF.

This chain links TRBV2 with TRBJ2-7; tentatively, D is TRBD1 or TRBD2 (6 bases each). Trimming removed 6 bases from V and 4 bases from J, with 19 bases in between. Germline V gives CDR1 SNHLY, CDR2 FYNNEI. This CDR3 comprises 15 residues. The CDR3 loop reads CASSLQGGGVYEQYF. CDR3 sequence (DNA): TGTGCCAGCAGCCTACAGGGAGGAGGGGTATACGAGCAGTACTTC.

This chain joins TRBV23-1 and TRBJ1-4, with TRBD1 matching 9 bases. TRBV23-1 is classed as an ORF, of uncertain function. The CDR3 contains 18 residues. With V trimmed by 3 bases and J by 6 bases, 14 bases remained unmatched. The CDR3 loop reads CASSHPGTGYCPHEKLFF. Here the CDR3 DNA reads TGCGCCAGCAGTCACCCGGGGACAGGGTACTGTCCTCATGAAAAACTGTTTTTT.

This clone was seen a few times. CDR3 nucleotide sequence: TGCGCCAGCAGCTTGGGGGGCCCCTACAATGAGCAGTTCTTC. Translating gives CASSLGGPYNEQFF. The chain joins TRBV5-1 to TRBJ2-1; tentative D call: TRBD1 (5 bases). The germline V gene encodes CDR1 SGHRS and CDR2 YFSETQ. The CDR3 totals 14 residues. V was cut by 0 bases and J by 2 bases, with 6 bases left in between.

The genes are TRBV5-1 and TRBJ2-5; 9 bases align to TRBD1. Trimming at V came to 5 bases and at J to 5 bases, leaving 7 bases not matched to a gene. In germline, CDR1 is SGHRS, CDR2 YFSETQ. This CDR3 comprises 14 residues. The chain's CDR3 is CASSSGTGRETQYF. CDR3 DNA: TGCGCCAGCAGTTCCGGGACAGGGAGGGAGACCCAGTACTTC.

The chain joins TRBV9 to TRBJ2-1, with 10 positions matching TRBD2. The germline CDR1 and CDR2 sequences are SGDLS and YYNGEE. This CDR3 has 16 amino acids. V shed 4 bases and J 3 bases; nucleotides not matched to a gene: 7. The CDR3 DNA follows: TGTGCCAGCAGCCCCACCGGGACTAGCGACTACAATGAGCAGTTCTTC. Residues: CASSPTGTSDYNEQFF.

J is TRBJ2-7 and V is TRBV27; D may be TRBD2 (6 bases). The CDR3 is made up of 15 amino acids. Between the trimmed V and J ends, which lost 3 bases and 6 bases, there was a span of 18 bases. Looked up from germline, CDR1 is MNHEY and CDR2 is SMNVEV (reference sequence). The CDR3 nucleotides read TGTGCCAGCAGTTTTAGTCGGGAGTGGGCTTCCGAGCAGTACTTC. It codes for CASSFSREWASEQYF.

The chain recombines TRBV5-1 with TRBJ2-7; 13 nucleotides agree with TRBD2. The CDR3 totals 15 residues. CDR1 SGHRS and CDR2 YFSETQ come from the germline V gene. The V gene end was trimmed by 7 bases and the J gene end by 6 bases; junction bases not matched to a gene: 10. The DNA for the CDR3 is TGCGCCAGCGGAACCGGACTAGCGGGGGCCGGCGAGCAGTACTTC. Its translation is CASGTGLAGAGEQYF.